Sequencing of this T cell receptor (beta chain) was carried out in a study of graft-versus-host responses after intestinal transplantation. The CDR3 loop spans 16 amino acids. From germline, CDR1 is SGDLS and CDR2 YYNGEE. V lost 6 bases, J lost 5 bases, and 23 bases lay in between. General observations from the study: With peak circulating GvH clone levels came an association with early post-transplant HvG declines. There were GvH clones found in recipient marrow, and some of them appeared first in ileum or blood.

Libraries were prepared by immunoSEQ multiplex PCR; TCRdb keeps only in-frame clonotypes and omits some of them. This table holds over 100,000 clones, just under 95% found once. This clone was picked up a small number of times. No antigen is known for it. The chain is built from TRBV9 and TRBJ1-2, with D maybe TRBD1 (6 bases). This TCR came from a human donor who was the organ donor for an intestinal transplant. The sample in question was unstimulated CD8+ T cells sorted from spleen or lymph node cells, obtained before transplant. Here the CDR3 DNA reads TGTGCCAGCACACGGGGGGGGGCCCATCCCCTGTATGGCTACACCTTC. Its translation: CASTRGGAHPLYGYTF.